Described below is a single T cell receptor beta chain sequence and its context. This sample stems from a study of blood T cell repertoires in COVID-19. Profiled with immunoSEQ multiplex PCR; TCRdb holds only in-frame clones, not every one. This sample has a few hundred thousand clones, with 87% found just once. The material sequenced was PBMCs or T cells enriched from blood (not recorded which). The clonotype was recovered from a woman aged 25 to 39 who had recovered from COVID-19.

CDR3 bases: TGTGCCAGCAGCGTACAAAAAATCACAGATACGCAGTATTTT. This codes for CASSVQKITDTQYF. This rearrangement joins TRBV9 to TRBJ2-3; D call uncertain. The germline V gene encodes CDR1 SGDLS and CDR2 YYNGEE. V was pared by 1 base and J by 2 bases, with 8 bases between. The CDR3 runs 14 residues.